This T cell receptor beta chain was sequenced in a study of tumor and adjacent non-tumor tissue in lung cancer. General study results and limits: Compared with tumor, normal lung showed significantly lower TCR diversity.

This sample's RNA came from whole unsorted tissue. The germline V gene has CDR1 WSHSY and CDR2 SAAADI. The CDR3 has 15 residues. A modified ARM-PCR protocol with three rounds of nested PCR amplified TCRbeta. TCRdb recomputed calls from the multiplex PCR reads with MiXCR, one row per CDR3 protein. The repertoire holds 200,000 to 250,000 distinct CDR3 sequences, roughly 70% seen once, with about 25% in the top ten. This clonotype appeared once. Its target is unknown. This clonotype was sampled from a man in his 60s with non-small cell lung cancer. The V call is TRBV10-2, the J call TRBJ2-5; D is perhaps TRBD1 (6 bases). Sequencing was done on a sample of lung tumor tissue. CDR3 residues: CVSTTGTRKEETQYF. The CDR3 DNA sequence: TGCGTCAGTACAACCGGGACAAGGAAAGAAGAGACCCAGTACTTC.